This entry concerns a single T cell receptor beta chain. This sample is part of a study of blood T cell repertoires in COVID-19. Overall study context: COVID-19 samples, acute and convalescent, were from the United States, Italy and Spain.

CDR3 length: 14 amino acids. The germline V gene encodes CDR1 SGHKS and CDR2 YYEKEE (reference sequence). V was pared by 4 bases and J by 0 bases, with 10 bases between. Authors' data handling: Quantification of nucleated cells was approximated via reference gene primer amplification. Generated by immunoSEQ multiplex PCR, the TCRdb table keeps only in-frame clones and is missing some. The D gene and trimming were derived from the DNA, and the V and J assignments and clone size from that table. The sample gives about 120,000 clones, about four fifths of which show up once; 3.5% to 4.5% is in the top ten.

Specimen: peripheral blood. The J gene is TRBJ1-1, the V gene TRBV5-5; tentatively, D is TRBD1 (5 bases). The TCR was taken from a woman older than 75 with acute or convalescent COVID-19. The CDR3 loop is CASSPTVVNTEAFF. CDR3 nucleotides: TGTGCCAGCAGCCCGACAGTAGTGAACACTGAAGCTTTCTTT.